The entry below describes one T cell receptor beta chain. The data were taken from a study of blood T cell repertoires in COVID-19. V lost 0 bases and J lost 5, with 8 bases in between. CDR1 SGHNT and CDR2 YYREEE come from the germline V gene (reference sequence). This CDR3 contains 13 residues. TCRdb's copy holds only in-frame clones and misses some; the assay was immunoSEQ multiplex PCR. Of about 190,000 clones listed, roughly four fifths are singletons. Sequenced: peripheral blood. This TCR was recovered from a woman in her forties with acute or convalescent COVID-19. The gene calls are TRBV5-4 and TRBJ2-5; tentatively, D is TRBD2 (6 bases). CDR3 nucleotide sequence: TGTGCCAGCAGCTTGGCCGCGGGGGAGACCCAGTACTTC. This codes for CASSLAAGETQYF.